Given below is one T cell receptor beta chain in context. The same CDR3 can be traced to other DNA sequences in this sample. This entry comes from a study of shared clonotypes between healthy human individuals. Cells designated naive CD8 were CD45RO-negative and were positively selected for CCR7, with terminally differentiated effector memory CD45RA+ cells excluded. Libraries were prepared by immunoSEQ multiplex PCR; TCRdb keeps only in-frame clonotypes and omits some of them. The sample yields 1.5 million to 2.5 million clones, around 96% seen once. V dropped 2 bases and J dropped 4 bases, with 9 bases sitting between them. The CDR3 sequence is 14 residues long. From germline, CDR1 is MNHEY and CDR2 SMNVEV (reference sequence).

The rearrangement links TRBV27 to TRBJ1-5; D possibly corresponds to TRBD1 (5 bases). The TCR comes from a man younger than 35 in good health. Sample: naive CD8+ T cells sorted from blood. CDR3 region: CASSLRQGNQPQHF. For the CDR3, the DNA is TGTGCCAGCAGTTTAAGGCAGGGAAATCAGCCCCAGCATTTT.